This TCR beta chain was found in a study of prognosis after radiotherapy for stage I lung cancer. This clonotype was seen many times. The length of the CDR3 is 13 residues. CDR1 is DFQATT and CDR2 is SNEGSKA in the germline V gene (reference sequence). Deletions cut 4 bases from V and 8 bases from J, with 15 bases between. Two-round multiplex PCR on genomic DNA was the method by which TCR beta CDR3 was amplified. It was primers specific to each TRBV and TRBJ gene that first-round PCR used. MiXCR was run by TCRdb on the multiplex PCR reads, yielding one entry per CDR3 protein. Seen here are tens of thousands of distinct CDR3 sequences, 26% observed once, and the top ten hold around 6.9%.

Sequenced material: PBMCs, taken before or after stereotactic body radiation therapy (not recorded which). The sequence was obtained from a donor aged 50 or older with non-small cell lung cancer. The chain combines TRBV20-1 with TRBJ2-1; D gene ambiguous. CDR3 coding DNA: TGCAGTGCTATTGTCCCCCCTAAAGATGAGCAGTTCTTC. Translating it yields CSAIVPPKDEQFF.